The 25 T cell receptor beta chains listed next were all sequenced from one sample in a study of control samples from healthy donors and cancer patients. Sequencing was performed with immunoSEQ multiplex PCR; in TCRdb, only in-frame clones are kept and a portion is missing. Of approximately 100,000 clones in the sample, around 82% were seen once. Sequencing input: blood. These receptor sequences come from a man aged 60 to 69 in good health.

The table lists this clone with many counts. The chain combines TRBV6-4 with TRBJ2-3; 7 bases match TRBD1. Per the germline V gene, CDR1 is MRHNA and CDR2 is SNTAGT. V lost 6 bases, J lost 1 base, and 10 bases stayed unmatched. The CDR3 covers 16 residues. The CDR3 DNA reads TGTGCCAGCAGCCCCGGCGAGGGGGCCGGCACAGATACGCAGTATTTT. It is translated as CASSPGEGAGTDTQYF.

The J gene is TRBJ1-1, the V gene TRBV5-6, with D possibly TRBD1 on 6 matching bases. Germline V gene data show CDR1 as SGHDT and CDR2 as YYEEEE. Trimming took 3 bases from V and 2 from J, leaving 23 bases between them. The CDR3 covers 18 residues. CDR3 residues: CASSSTIWGGRRNTEAFF. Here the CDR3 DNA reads TGTGCCAGCAGCTCGACAATTTGGGGGGGCAGGAGAAACACTGAAGCTTTCTTT.

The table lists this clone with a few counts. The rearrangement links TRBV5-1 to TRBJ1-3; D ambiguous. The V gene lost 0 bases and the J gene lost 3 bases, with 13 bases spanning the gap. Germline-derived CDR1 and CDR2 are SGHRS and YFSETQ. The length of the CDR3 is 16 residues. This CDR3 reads CASSLAVGGSGNTIYF. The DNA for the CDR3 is TGCGCCAGCAGCTTGGCCGTTGGCGGGAGTGGAAACACCATATATTTT.

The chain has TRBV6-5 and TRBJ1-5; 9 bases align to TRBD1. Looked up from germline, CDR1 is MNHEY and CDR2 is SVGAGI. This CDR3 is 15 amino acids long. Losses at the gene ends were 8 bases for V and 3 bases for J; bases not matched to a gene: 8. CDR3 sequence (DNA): TGTGCCAGCGGGGAGGGACAGGGATACAATCAGCCCCAGCATTTT. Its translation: CASGEGQGYNQPQHF.

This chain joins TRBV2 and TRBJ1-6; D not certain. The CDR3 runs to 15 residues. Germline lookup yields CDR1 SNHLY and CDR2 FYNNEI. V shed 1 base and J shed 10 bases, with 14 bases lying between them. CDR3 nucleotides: TGTGCCAGCAGTGAAGGGTTCCTAGGGAGCTCACCCCTCCACTTT. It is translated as CASSEGFLGSSPLHF.

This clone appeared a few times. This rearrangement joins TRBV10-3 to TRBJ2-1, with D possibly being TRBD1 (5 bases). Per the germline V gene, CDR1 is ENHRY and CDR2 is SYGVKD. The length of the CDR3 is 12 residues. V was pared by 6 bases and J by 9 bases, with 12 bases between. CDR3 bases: TGTGCCATCAGCCCAGATCAGGGTGAGCAGTTCTTC. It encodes CAISPDQGEQFF.

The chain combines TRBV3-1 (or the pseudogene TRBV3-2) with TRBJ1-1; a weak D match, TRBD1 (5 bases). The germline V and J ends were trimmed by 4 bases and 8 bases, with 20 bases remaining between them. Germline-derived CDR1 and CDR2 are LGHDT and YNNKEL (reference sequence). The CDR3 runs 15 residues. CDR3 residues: CASSRSPWGRAEAFF. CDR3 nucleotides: TGTGCCAGCAGCCGCTCACCATGGGGCCGGGCGGAAGCTTTCTTT.

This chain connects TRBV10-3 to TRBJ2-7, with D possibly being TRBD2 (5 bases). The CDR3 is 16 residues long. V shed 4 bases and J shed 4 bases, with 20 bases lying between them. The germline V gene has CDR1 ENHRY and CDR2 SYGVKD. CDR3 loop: CAISGASGVSAYEQYF. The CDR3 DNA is TGTGCCATCAGTGGGGCCTCCGGGGTCTCAGCGTACGAGCAGTACTTC.

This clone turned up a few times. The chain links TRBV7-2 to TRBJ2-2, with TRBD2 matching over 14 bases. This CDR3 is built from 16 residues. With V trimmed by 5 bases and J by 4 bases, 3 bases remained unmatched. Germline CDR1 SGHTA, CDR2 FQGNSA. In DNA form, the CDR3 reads TGTGCCAGCAGCAAGGGACTAGCGGGAGTCACCGGGGAGCTGTTTTTT. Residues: CASSKGLAGVTGELFF.

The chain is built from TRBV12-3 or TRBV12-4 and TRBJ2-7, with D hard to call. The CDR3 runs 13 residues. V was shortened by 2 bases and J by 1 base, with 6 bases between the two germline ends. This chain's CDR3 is CASSLPPSYEQYF. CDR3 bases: TGTGCCAGCAGTTTACCCCCATCCTACGAGCAGTACTTC.

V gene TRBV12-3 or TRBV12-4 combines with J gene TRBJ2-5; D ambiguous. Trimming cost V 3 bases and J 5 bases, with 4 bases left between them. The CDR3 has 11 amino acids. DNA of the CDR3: TGTGCCAGCAGTTTTGGGGAGACCCAGTACTTC. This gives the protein CASSFGETQYF.

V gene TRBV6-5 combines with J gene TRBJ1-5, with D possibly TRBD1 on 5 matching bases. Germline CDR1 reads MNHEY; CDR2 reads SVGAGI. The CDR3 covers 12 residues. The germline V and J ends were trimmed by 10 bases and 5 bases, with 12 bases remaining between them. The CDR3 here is CATRRDHQPQHF. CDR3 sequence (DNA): TGTGCCACCCGCCGGGACCATCAGCCCCAGCATTTT.

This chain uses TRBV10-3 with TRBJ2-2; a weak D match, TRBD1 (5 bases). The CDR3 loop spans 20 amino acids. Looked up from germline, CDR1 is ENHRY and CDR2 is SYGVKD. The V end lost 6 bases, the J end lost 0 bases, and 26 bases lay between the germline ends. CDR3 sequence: CAISQPSETVRNANTGELFF. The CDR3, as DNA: TGTGCCATCAGCCAACCATCAGAGACAGTGCGAAATGCGAACACCGGGGAGCTGTTTTTT.

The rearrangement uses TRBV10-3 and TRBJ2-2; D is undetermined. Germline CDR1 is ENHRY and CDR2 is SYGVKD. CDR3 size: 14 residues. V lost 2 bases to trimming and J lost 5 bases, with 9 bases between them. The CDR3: CAISETFETGELFF. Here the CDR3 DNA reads TGTGCCATCAGTGAGACCTTTGAGACCGGGGAGCTGTTTTTT.

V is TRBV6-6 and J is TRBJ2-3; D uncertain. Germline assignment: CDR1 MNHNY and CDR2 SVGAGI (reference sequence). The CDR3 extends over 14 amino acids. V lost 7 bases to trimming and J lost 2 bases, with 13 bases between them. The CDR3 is CASTERASTDTQYF. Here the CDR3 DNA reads TGTGCCAGCACCGAAAGGGCTTCCACAGATACGCAGTATTTT.

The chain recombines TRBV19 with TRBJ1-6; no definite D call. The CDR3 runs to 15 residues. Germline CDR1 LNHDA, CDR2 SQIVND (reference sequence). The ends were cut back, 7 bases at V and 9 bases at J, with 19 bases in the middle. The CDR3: CASTAEGTWASPLHF. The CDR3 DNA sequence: TGTGCCAGTACCGCCGAAGGCACTTGGGCTTCACCCCTCCACTTT.

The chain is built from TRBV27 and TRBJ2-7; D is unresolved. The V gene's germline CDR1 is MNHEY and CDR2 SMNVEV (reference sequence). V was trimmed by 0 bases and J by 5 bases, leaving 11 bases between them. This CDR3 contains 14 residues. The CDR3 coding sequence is TGTGCCAGCAGTTTATCGAGGTCGGGCCACGAGCAGTACTTC. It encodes CASSLSRSGHEQYF.

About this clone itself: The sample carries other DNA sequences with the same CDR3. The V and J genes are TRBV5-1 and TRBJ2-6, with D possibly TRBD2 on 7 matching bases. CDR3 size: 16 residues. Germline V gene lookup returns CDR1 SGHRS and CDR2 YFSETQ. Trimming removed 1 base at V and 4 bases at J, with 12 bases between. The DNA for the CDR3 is TGCGCCAGCAGCTTGTACCGGGGGGCGGGGGCCAACGTCCTGACTTTC. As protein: CASSLYRGAGANVLTF.

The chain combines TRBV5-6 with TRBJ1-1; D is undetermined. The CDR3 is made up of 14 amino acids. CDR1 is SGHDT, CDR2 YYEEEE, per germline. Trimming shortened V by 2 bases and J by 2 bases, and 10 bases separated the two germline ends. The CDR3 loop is CASSFSGSNTEAFF. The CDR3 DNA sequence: TGTGCCAGCAGCTTCTCCGGATCCAACACTGAAGCTTTCTTT.

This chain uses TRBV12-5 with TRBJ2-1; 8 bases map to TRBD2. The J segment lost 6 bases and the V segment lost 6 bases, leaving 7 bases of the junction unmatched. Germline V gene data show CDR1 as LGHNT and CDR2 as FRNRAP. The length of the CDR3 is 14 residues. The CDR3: CASGEAGERNEQFF. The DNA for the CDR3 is TGTGCTAGTGGGGAAGCGGGAGAGCGCAATGAGCAGTTCTTC.

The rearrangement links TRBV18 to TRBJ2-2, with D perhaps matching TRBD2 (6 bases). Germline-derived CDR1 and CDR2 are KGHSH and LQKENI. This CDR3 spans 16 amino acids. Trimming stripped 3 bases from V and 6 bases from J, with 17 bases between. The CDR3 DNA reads TGTGCCAGCTCACCCCTGGGTAGCGGAAGACCCGGGGAGCTGTTTTTT. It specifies CASSPLGSGRPGELFF. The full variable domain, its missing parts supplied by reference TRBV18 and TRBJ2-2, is NAGVMQNPRHLVRRRGQEARLRCSPMKGHSHVYWYRQLPEEGLKFMVYLQKENIIDESGMPKERFSAEFPKEGPSILRIQQVVRGDSAAYFCASSPLGSGRPGELFFGEGSRLTVL.

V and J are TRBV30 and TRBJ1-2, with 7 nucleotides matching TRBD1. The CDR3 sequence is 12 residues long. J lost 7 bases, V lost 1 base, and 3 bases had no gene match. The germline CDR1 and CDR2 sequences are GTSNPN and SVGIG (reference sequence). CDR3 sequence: CAWSGGTVGYTF. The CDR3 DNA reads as TGTGCCTGGAGTGGGGGGACAGTTGGCTACACCTTC.

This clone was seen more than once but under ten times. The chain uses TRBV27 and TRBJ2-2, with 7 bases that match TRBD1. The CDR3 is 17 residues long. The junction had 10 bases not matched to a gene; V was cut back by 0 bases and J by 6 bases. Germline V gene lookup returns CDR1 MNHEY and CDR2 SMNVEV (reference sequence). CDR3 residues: CASSLSLRPGGAGELFF. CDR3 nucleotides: TGTGCCAGCAGTTTATCGTTGCGGCCAGGGGGTGCCGGGGAGCTGTTTTTT.

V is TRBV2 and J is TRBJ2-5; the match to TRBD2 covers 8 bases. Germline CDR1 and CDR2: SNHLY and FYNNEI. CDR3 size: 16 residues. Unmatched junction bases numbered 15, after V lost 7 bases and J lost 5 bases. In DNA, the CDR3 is TGTGCCAGCAACACGCCGACTAGCGACCTCGGGGAGACCCAGTACTTC. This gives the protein CASNTPTSDLGETQYF.

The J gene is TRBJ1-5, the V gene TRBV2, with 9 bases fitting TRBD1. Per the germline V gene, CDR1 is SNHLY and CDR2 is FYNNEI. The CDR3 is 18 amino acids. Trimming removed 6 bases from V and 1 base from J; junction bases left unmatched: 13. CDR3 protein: CASRLPGQGTRSNQPQHF. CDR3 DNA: TGTGCCAGCAGACTGCCGGGACAGGGAACTAGAAGCAATCAGCCCCAGCATTTT. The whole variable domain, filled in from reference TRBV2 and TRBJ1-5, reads EPEVTQTPSHQVTQMGQEVILRCVPISNHLYFYWYRQILGQKVEFLVSFYNNEISEKSEIFDDQFSVERPDGSNFTLKIRSTKLEDSAMYFCASRLPGQGTRSNQPQHFGDGTRLSIL.